This note documents a single TCR beta chain sequence. Profiled with immunoSEQ multiplex PCR; TCRdb holds only in-frame clones, not every one. The data contain about 34,000 clones, approximately 80% of them singletons. The sample belongs to a study of blood T cell repertoires in COVID-19. Whole-study context: Samples of COVID-19 (acute and convalescent) were obtained from the United States, Italy and Spain. The analysed material was cDNA or gDNA that came from T cells, B-cell-depleted T cells, or PBMCs.

V shed 0 bases and J 5 bases; nucleotides not matched to a gene: 10. The CDR3 is made up of 17 amino acids. Per the germline V gene, CDR1 is SGDLS and CDR2 is YYNGEE. The rearrangement links TRBV9 to TRBJ2-1; TRBD1 matches 8 bases. The source is a human donor in a cohort sampled during active COVID-19. Source material: peripheral blood. CDR3 nucleotides: TGTGCCAGCAGCGTAGCCCAGGGGGCTAGGAAGGACAATGAGCAGTTCTTC. Translating it yields CASSVAQGARKDNEQFF.